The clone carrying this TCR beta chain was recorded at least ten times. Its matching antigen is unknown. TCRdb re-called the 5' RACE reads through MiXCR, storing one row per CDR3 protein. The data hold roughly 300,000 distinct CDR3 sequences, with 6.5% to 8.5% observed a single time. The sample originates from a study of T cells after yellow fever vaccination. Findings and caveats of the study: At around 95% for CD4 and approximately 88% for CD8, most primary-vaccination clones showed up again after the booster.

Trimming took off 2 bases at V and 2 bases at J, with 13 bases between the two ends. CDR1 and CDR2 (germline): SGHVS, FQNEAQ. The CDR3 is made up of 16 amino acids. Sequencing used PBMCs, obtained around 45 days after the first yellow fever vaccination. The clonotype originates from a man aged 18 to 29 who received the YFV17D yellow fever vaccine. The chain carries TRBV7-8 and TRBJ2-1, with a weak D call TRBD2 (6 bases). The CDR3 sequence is CASSLFATGAYNEQFF. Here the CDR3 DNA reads TGTGCCAGCAGCTTATTTGCCACGGGGGCCTACAATGAGCAGTTCTTC.